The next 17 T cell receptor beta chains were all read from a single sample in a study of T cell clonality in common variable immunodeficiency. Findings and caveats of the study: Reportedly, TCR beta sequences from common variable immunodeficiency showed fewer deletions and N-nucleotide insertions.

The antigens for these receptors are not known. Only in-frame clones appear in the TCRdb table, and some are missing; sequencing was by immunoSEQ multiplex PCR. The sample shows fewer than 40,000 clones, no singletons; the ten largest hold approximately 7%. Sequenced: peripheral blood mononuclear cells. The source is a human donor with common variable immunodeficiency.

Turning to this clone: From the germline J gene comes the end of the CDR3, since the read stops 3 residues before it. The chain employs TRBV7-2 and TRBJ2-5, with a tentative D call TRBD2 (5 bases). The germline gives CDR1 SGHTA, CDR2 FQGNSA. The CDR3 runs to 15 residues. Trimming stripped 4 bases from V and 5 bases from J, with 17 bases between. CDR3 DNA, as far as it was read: TGTGCCAGCAGCTCCCGGGGTCTTGACATTGAGACC. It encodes CASSSRGLDIET. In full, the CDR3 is CASSSRGLDIETQYF.

The sequenced part of the CDR3 DNA is TGTGCCAGCAGCTCTGGTCGGGCCAGGGGTTATGGC. It translates to CASSSGRARGYG. The whole CDR3 protein reads CASSSGRARGYGYTF. J is TRBJ1-2 and V is TRBV7-2; D may be TRBD1 (6 bases). The CDR3 end is not reached by the read, which stops 3 residues before it; the germline J gene fills it in. With 4 bases removed from V and 5 bases from J, the gap between germline ends came to 17 bases. Germline V gene data show CDR1 as SGHTA and CDR2 as FQGNSA. The CDR3 has 15 amino acids.

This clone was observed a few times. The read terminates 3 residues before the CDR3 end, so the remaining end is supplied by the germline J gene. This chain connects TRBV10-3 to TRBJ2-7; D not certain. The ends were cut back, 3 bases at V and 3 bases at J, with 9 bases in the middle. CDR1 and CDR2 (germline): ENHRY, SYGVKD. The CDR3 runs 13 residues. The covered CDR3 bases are TGTGCCATCAGTGACCTAGGAGTCTACGAG. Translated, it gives CAISDLGVYE. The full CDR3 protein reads CAISDLGVYEQYF.

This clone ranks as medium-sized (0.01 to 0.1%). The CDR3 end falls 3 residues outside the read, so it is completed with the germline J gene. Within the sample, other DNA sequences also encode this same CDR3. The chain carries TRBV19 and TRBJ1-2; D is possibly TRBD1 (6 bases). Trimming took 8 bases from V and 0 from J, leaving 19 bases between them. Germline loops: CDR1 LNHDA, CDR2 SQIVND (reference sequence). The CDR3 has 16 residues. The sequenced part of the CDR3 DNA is TGTGCCAGTTTCGGTCACTACAGGGATGCTAACTATGGC. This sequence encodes CASFGHYRDANYG. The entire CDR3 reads CASFGHYRDANYGYTF.

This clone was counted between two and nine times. The CDR3 bases that were read are TGTGCCAGCAGCTCGCCAGGGGGGAACTATGGC. This translates into CASSSPGGNYG. The CDR3 as a whole reads CASSSPGGNYGYTF. The genes are TRBV7-8 and TRBJ1-2; 7 nucleotides align to TRBD1. Read data end 3 residues before the CDR3 end; the end is taken from the germline J gene. From germline, CDR1 is SGHVS and CDR2 FQNEAQ. The V gene end was trimmed by 4 bases and the J gene end by 2 bases; junction bases not matched to a gene: 4. The CDR3 covers 14 residues.

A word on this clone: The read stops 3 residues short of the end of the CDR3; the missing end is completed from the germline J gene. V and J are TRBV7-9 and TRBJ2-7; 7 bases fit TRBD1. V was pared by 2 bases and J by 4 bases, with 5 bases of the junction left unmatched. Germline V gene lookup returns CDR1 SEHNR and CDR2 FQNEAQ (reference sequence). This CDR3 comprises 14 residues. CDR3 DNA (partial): TGTGCCAGCAGCTTAAGTAACAGGGGATACGAG. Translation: CASSLSNRGYE. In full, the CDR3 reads CASSLSNRGYEQYF.

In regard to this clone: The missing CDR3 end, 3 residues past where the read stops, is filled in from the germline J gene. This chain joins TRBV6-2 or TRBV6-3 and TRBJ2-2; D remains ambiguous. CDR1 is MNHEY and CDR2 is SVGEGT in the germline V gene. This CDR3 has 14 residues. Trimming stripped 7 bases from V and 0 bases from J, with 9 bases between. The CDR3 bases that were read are TGTGCCAGCAAGATTCGCGCGAACACCGGGGAG. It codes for CASKIRANTGE. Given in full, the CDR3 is CASKIRANTGELFF.

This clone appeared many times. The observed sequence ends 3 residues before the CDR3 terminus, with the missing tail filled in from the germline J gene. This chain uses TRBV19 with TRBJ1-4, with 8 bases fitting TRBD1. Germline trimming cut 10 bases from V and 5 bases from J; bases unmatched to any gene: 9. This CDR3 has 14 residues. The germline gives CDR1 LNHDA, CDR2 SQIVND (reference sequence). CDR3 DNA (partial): TGTGCCACCAAAACTAGACAGGGGAATGAAAAA. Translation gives CATKTRQGNEK. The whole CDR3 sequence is CATKTRQGNEKLFF. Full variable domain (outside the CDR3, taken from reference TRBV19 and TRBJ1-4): DGGITQSPKYLFRKEGQNVTLSCEQNLNHDAMYWYRQDPGQGLRLIYYSQIVNDFQKGDIAEGYSVSREKKESFPLTVTSAQKNPTAFYLCATKTRQGNEKLFFGSGTQLSVL.

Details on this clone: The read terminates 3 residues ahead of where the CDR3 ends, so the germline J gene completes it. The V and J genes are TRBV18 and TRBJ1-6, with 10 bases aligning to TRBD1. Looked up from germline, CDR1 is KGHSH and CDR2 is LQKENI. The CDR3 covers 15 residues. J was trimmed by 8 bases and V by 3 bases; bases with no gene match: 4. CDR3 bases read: TGTGCCAGCTCACCTTTCGGACAGGGGGATTCACCC. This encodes CASSPFGQGDSP. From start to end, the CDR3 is CASSPFGQGDSPLHF.

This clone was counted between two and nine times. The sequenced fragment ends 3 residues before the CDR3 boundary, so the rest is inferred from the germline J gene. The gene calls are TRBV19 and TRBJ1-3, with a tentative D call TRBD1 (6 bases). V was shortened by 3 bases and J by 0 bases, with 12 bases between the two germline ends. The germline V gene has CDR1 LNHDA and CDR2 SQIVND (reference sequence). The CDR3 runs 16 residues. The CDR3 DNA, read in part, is TGTGCCAGTAGTATGGCGACAGGCGGCTCTGGAAACACC. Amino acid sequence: CASSMATGGSGNT. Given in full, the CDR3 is CASSMATGGSGNTIYF.

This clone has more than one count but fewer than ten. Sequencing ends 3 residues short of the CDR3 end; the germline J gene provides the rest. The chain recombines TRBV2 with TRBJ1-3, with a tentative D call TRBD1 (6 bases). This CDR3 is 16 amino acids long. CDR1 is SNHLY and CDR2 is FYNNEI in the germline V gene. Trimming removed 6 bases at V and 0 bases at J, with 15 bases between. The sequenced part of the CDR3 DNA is TGTGCCAGCAGGGATATAACAGGGATCTCTGGAAACACC. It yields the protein CASRDITGISGNT. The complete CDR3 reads CASRDITGISGNTIYF.

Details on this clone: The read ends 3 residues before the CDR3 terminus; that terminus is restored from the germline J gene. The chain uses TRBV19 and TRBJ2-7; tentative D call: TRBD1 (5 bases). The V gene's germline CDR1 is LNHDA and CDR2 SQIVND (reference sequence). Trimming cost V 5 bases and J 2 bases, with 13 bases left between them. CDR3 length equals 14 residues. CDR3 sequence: CASSPRVVAYEQYF. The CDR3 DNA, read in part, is TGTGCCAGTAGTCCCAGGGTAGTTGCCTACGAG. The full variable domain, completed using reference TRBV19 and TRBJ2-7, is DGGITQSPKYLFRKEGQNVTLSCEQNLNHDAMYWYRQDPGQGLRLIYYSQIVNDFQKGDIAEGYSVSREKKESFPLTVTSAQKNPTAFYLCASSPRVVAYEQYFGPGTRLTVT.

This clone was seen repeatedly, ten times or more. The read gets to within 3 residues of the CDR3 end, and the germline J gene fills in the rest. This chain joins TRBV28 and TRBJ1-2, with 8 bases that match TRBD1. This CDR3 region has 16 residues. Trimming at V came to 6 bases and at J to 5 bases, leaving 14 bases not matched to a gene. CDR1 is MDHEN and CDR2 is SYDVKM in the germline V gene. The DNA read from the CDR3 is TGTGCCAGCAGAAATTCTCTCGGACAGGGCCTTTATGGC. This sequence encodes CASRNSLGQGLYG. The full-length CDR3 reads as CASRNSLGQGLYGYTF.

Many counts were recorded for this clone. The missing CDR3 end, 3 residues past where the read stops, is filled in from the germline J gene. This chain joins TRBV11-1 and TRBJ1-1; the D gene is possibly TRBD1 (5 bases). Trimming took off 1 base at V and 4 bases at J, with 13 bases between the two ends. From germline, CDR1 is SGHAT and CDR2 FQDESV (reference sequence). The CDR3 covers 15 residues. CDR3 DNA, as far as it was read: TGTGCCAGCAGCTTAGGGCAGGGATGGGGCACTGAA. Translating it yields CASSLGQGWGTE. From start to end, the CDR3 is CASSLGQGWGTEAFF.

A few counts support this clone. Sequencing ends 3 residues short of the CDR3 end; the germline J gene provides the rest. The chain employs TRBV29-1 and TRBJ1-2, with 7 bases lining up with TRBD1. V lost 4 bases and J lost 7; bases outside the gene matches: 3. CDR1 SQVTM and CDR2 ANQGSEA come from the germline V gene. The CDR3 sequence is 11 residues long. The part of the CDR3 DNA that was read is TGCAGCGTTGGGGCAGGGGGTGGC. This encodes CSVGAGGG. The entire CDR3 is CSVGAGGGYTF.

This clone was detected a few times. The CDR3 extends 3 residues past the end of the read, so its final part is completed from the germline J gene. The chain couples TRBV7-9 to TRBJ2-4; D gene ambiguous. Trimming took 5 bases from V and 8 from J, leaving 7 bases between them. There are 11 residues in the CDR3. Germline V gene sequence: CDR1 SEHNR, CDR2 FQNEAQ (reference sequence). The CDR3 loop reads CASSLQYIQYF. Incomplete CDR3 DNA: TGTGCCAGCAGCCTGCAGTACATT.

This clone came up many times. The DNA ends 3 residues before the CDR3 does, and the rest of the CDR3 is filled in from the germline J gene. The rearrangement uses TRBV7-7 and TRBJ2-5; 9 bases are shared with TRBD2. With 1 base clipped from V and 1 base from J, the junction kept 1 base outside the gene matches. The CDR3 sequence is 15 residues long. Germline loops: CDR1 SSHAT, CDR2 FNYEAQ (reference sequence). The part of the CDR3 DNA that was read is TGTGCCAGCAGCTTAGGACTAGCGGTCCAAGAGACC. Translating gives CASSLGLAVQET. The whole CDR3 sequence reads CASSLGLAVQETQYF.